This T cell receptor (beta chain) was captured in a study of shared clonotypes between healthy human individuals. Study-wide findings and caveats: About 5% of naive CD4 clonotypes were shared across several donors. Having only a few donors restricted how much genetic and exposure-history diversity was captured.

CD45RO-negative CD8 cells positively selected for CCR7 made up the naive population, which excluded terminally differentiated effector memory CD45RA+ cells. Assay execution took place at the deep level. Several immunoSEQ 96-well plates shared each subset's DNA, each plate a replicate. Clones were read by immunoSEQ multiplex PCR, and TCRdb kept only the in-frame ones, dropping some. The sample carries about 2.2 million clones, 90% to 95% recorded once. There are 18 residues in the CDR3. CDR1 is SGDLS, CDR2 YYNGEE, per germline. Trimming removed 3 bases from V and 1 base from J, with 17 bases in between. Details on this clone: What it recognizes is unknown.

This sequence was found in a man aged 18 to 35 in good health. Some clones in this sample may be carry-over from other donors' samples. Sample: naive CD8+ T cells from PBMCs. The chain is built from TRBV9 and TRBJ2-6; possibly TRBD2 for D (5 bases). The CDR3 nucleotides read TGTGCCAGCAGCGCCCCCCTTAAAGGCGGGTCTGGGGCCAACGTCCTGACTTTC. It translates to CASSAPLKGGSGANVLTF.